This T cell receptor beta chain came from a study of T cells in Graves' hyperthyroidism and ophthalmopathy. Participants, patients aged 18 to 65, had newly diagnosed hyperthyroidism with a duration under 2 months. Pregnant or lactating patients were excluded, as were those with uncontrolled infection or other autoimmune disease. Study-wide points: In simple terms, a model built on 13 V-J features told ophthalmopathy apart from stable hyperthyroidism.

This clonotype was recorded once. Antigen: not known. Regions amplified from RNA transcripts were the TCR beta CDR3 regions. HTBI primers were the set used in a first-round RT-PCR of the TCR CDR3. TCRdb re-analysed the multiplex PCR reads in MiXCR, keeping a single row per CDR3 protein. The repertoire consists of approximately 430,000 distinct CDR3 sequences, with 15% to 18% occurring once and the leading ten covering approximately 14%. This CDR3 is 14 amino acids long. The germline CDR1 and CDR2 sequences are SGHDT and YYEEEE. Trimming removed 0 bases from V and 6 bases from J; junction bases left unmatched: 4.

Material: blood. This sequence joins TRBV5-6 and TRBJ2-7, with TRBD2 matching 9 bases. The clonotype comes from a woman between 18 and 29 years old with Graves' hyperthyroidism. The CDR3 DNA reads as TGTGCCAGCAGCTTGGCAGCGGGAGGCGGCGAGCAGTACTTC. Translation: CASSLAAGGGEQYF.